This is a list of T cell receptor beta chains from one sample in a study of identical twins. TCRdb fed the 5' RACE reads into MiXCR, producing one record per CDR3 protein. The table has hundreds of thousands of distinct CDR3 sequences, over 9% seen once. The same specimen was also included in a second study, on yellow fever vaccine responses in identical twins.

Sample: PBMCs. These receptors all come from a woman between 18 and 29 years old in good health. Each CDR3 is given with its conserved first and last residue. A D gene is named only where the DNA matches it firmly. The size entry is marked missing in some rows and otherwise reads once, few, many or a size class.

d_gene | len | j_gene | v_gene | abundance | CDR3nt | CDR3aa
- | 12 | TRBJ1-1 | TRBV12-3/TRBV12-4 | - | TGTGCCAGCAGTTTATTGGAGGTAGACAGATACTTT | CASSLLEVDRYF
- | 18 | TRBJ2-3 | TRBV3-1 | few | TGTGCCAGCAGCCAAAGGTCCAGTACACCCCAAGGGACAGATACGCAGTATTTT | CASSQRSSTPQGTDTQYF
- | 14 | TRBJ1-5 | TRBV5-1 | few | TGCGCCAGCAGGGCCGGGCTAGCAAATCAGCCCCAGCATTTT | CASRAGLANQPQHF
- | 13 | TRBJ2-3 | TRBV12-3/TRBV12-4 | many | TGTGCCAGCAGTTTACTATCTAGAGGGACGCAGTATTTT | CASSLLSRGTQYF
TRBD2 | 17 | TRBJ2-7 | TRBV20-1 | - | TGCAGTGCTTCCGGGACTAGCGGGAGGGGGAGCTCCTACGAGCAGTACTTC | CSASGTSGRGSSYEQYF
TRBD2 | 15 | TRBJ2-1 | TRBV6-2/TRBV6-3 | - | TGTGCCAGCAGTTACGTAGCGGGGGCAGTTGGGGAGCAGTTCTTC | CASSYVAGAVGEQFF
- | 13 | TRBJ1-4 | TRBV4-1 | - | TGCGCCAGCAGCCTACTGATAAATGAAAAACTGTTTTTT | CASSLLINEKLFF
- | 13 | TRBJ2-1 | TRBV7-3 | - | TGTGCCAGCAGCTTAACGAAATACAATGAGCAGTTCTTC | CASSLTKYNEQFF
- | 16 | TRBJ1-4 | TRBV5-1 | - | TGCGCCAGCAGCTTGCGGGCTGACAGTCCTAGTGAAAAACTGTTTTTT | CASSLRADSPSEKLFF
TRBD2 | 16 | TRBJ2-1 | TRBV2 | - | TGTGCCAGCAGTGAACGCGGGGGGAACTCCTACAATGAGCAGTTCTTC | CASSERGGNSYNEQFF
TRBD2 | 20 | TRBJ2-2 | TRBV20-1 | few | TGCAGTGCTAGACAAGATCGGACTAGCGGGGGGGTGGTTGTCACCGGGGAGCTGTTTTTT | CSARQDRTSGGVVVTGELFF
TRBD1 | 15 | TRBJ2-7 | TRBV7-8 | - | TGTGCCAGCAGCTTAAGACAGGGGACCTCCTACGAGCAGTACTTC | CASSLRQGTSYEQYF
TRBD1 | 14 | TRBJ1-1 | TRBV6-1 | few | TGTGCCAGCAGACCCACACAGGGGCACACTGAAGCTTTCTTT | CASRPTQGHTEAFF
TRBD2 | 16 | TRBJ2-5 | TRBV7-2 | - | TGTGCCAGCAGCCTCAGCCTAGTAGCGGGAGAAGAGACCCAGTACTTC | CASSLSLVAGEETQYF
TRBD1 | 16 | TRBJ2-7 | TRBV27 | - | TGTGCCAGCAGTTTATCACGGGACAGGGTGGGGTACGAGCAGTACTTC | CASSLSRDRVGYEQYF
- | 15 | TRBJ1-6 | TRBV28 | - | TGTGCCGTCGAGGGACTGAGCTCCTATAATTCACCCCTCCACTTT | CAVEGLSSYNSPLHF
TRBD1 | 16 | TRBJ2-5 | TRBV20-1 | - | TGCAGTGCTAGAGATGGCCCTTTGGACAGGTGGGAGACCCAGTACTTC | CSARDGPLDRWETQYF
- | 15 | TRBJ2-5 | TRBV7-2 | few | TGTGCCAGCAGCTTAGCGCGAAGTCCGGGTGAGACCCAGTACTTC | CASSLARSPGETQYF
TRBD1 | 16 | TRBJ2-6 | TRBV20-1 | - | TGCAGTGCTAGAAGGACAGGCCTCTCTGGGGCCAACGTCCTGACTTTC | CSARRTGLSGANVLTF
- | 13 | TRBJ1-2 | TRBV5-1 | - | TGCGCCAGCAGCCCAGTAGACAGGCTTGGCTACACCTTC | CASSPVDRLGYTF
- | 12 | TRBJ2-7 | TRBV6-2/TRBV6-3 | few | TGTGCCAGCAGCCCACCCTGGGACGAGCAGTACTTC | CASSPPWDEQYF
- | 11 | TRBJ1-1 | TRBV12-3/TRBV12-4 | few | TGTGCCAGCAGTAAGAGGACTGAAGCTTTCTTT | CASSKRTEAFF
TRBD1 | 14 | TRBJ1-1 | TRBV2 | few | TGTGCCAGCGGAGGACAGGGTATTCGGACTGAAGCTTTCTTT | CASGGQGIRTEAFF
TRBD2 | 16 | TRBJ2-1 | TRBV12-3/TRBV12-4 | many | TGTGCCAGCAGAGAGGGACTAGCGTTAACCTACAATGAGCAGTTCTTC | CASREGLALTYNEQFF
TRBD2 | 18 | TRBJ2-2 | TRBV5-1 | - | TGCGCCAGCAGCCTGAGACCTTTGACTAGCGAAGCCCCCGGGGAGCTGTTTTTT | CASSLRPLTSEAPGELFF
TRBD1 | 14 | TRBJ1-5 | TRBV10-3 | - | TGTGCCATCAGTGTGGACAGGGCAAATCAGCCCCAGCATTTT | CAISVDRANQPQHF
- | 14 | TRBJ2-7 | TRBV20-1 | few | TGCAGTGCCCCCAAGGGACCCTCCTCCTACGAGCAGTACTTC | CSAPKGPSSYEQYF
- | 15 | TRBJ2-5 | TRBV20-1 | - | TGCAGTGCTGCTCAAGGGACCGCGTACCAAGAGACCCAGTACTTC | CSAAQGTAYQETQYF
TRBD1 | 13 | TRBJ2-1 | TRBV14 | - | TGTGCCAGCAGCCTGACAGGGATCAGCGAGCAGTTCTTC | CASSLTGISEQFF
- | 16 | TRBJ2-7 | TRBV3-1 | - | TGTGCCAGCAGCCACAGCGTGGACTACCCGTTTTACGAGCAGTACTTC | CASSHSVDYPFYEQYF
- | 13 | TRBJ1-5 | TRBV28 | few | TGTGCCAGCAGTTTATACGACTATCAGCCCCAGCATTTT | CASSLYDYQPQHF
TRBD1 | 16 | TRBJ2-2 | TRBV24-1 | few | TGTGCCACCAGTGAGCTGGGACAGCGACACACCGGGGAGCTGTTTTTT | CATSELGQRHTGELFF
TRBD1 | 14 | TRBJ2-3 | TRBV5-1 | few | TGCGCCAGCAGCTTGGAGGACAGGAAAGATACGCAGTATTTT | CASSLEDRKDTQYF
TRBD1 | 14 | TRBJ2-1 | TRBV6-4 | few | TGTGCCAGCAGTGACGGGACAGGGGCCAATGAGCAGTTCTTC | CASSDGTGANEQFF
- | 15 | TRBJ2-2 | TRBV11-3 | - | TGTGCCAGCAGCTTACGCAGGACGAACACCGGGGAGCTGTTTTTT | CASSLRRTNTGELFF
TRBD2 | 14 | TRBJ2-7 | TRBV20-1 | - | TGCAGTGCTACACCTCTAGCGGGAGGGGACGAGCAGTACTTC | CSATPLAGGDEQYF